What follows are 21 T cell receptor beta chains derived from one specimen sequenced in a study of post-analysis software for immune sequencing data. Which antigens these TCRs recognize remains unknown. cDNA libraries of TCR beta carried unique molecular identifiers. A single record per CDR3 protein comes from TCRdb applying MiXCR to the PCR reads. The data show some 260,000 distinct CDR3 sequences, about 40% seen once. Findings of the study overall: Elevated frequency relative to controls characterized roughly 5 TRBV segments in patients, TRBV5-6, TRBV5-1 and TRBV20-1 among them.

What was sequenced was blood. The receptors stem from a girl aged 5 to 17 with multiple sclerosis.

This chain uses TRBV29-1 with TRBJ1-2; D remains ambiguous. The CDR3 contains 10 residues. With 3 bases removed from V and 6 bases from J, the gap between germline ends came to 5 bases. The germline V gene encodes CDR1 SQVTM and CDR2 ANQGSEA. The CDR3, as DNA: TGCAGCGTTGATTGTGATGGCTACACCTTC. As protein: CSVDCDGYTF.

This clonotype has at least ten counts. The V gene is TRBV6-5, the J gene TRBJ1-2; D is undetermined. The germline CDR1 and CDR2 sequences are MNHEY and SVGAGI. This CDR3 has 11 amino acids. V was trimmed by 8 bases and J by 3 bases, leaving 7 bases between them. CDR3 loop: CASGQDYGYTF. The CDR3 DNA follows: TGTGCCAGCGGCCAGGACTATGGCTACACCTTC.

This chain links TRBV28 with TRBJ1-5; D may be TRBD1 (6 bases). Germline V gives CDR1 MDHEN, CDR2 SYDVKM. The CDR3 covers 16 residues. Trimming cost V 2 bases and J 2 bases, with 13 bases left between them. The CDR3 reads CASSLRLGGRNQPQHF. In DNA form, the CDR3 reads TGTGCCAGCAGTTTACGCCTTGGGGGCCGCAATCAGCCCCAGCATTTT.

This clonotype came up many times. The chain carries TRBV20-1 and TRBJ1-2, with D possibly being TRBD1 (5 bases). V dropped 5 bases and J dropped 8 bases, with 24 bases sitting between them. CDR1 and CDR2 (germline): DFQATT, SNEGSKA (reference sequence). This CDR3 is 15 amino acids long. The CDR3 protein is CSALPPDGPWGGYTF. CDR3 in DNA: TGCAGTGCTTTACCTCCTGACGGGCCCTGGGGCGGCTACACCTTC.

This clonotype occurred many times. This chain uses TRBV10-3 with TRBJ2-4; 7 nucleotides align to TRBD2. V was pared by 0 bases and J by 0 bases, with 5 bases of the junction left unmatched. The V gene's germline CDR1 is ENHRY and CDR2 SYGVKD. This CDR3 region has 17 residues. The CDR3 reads CAISESRGTLAKNIQYF. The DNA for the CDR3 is TGTGCCATCAGTGAGTCGCGGGGGACCCTAGCCAAAAACATTCAGTACTTC.

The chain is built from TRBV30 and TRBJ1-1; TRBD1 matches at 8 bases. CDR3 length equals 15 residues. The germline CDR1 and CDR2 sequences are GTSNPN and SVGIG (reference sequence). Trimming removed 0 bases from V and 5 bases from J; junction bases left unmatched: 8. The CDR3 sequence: CAWSVRGQGGTEAFF. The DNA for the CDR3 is TGTGCCTGGAGTGTACGCGGACAGGGAGGGACTGAAGCTTTCTTT.

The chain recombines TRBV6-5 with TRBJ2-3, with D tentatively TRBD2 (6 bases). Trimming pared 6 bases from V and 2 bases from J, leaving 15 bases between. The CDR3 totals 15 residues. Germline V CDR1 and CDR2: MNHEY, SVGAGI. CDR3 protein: CASSPRRDFTDTQYF. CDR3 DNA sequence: TGTGCCAGCAGCCCCCGGCGGGATTTCACAGATACGCAGTATTTT.

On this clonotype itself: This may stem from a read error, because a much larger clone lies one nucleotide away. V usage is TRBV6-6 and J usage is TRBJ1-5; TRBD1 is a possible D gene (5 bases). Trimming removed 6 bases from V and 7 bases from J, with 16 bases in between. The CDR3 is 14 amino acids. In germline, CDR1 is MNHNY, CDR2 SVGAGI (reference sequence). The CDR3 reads CASSLNRFVQPQHF. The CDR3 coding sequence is TGTGCCAGCAGCCTGAACAGGTTCGTGCAGCCCCAGCATTTT.

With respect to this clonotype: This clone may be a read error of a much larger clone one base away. The CDR3: CASRGAGGRTETQFF. The CDR3 DNA is TGTGCCAGCAGGGGCGCAGGGGGCCGGACGGAGACCCAGTTCTTC. The chain couples TRBV7-9 to TRBJ2-1; 8 nucleotides match TRBD1. V was clipped by 6 bases and J by 13 bases; unmatched bases: 17. The CDR3 has 15 residues. The germline V gene has CDR1 SEHNR and CDR2 FQNEAQ (reference sequence).

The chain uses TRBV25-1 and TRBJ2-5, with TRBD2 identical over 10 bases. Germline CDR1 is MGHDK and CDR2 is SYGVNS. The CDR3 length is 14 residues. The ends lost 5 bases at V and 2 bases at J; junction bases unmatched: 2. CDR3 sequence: CASSKAGGQETQYF. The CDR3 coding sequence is TGTGCCAGCAGTAAAGCGGGGGGGCAAGAGACCCAGTACTTC.

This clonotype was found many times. In DNA, the CDR3 is TGTGCCAGCAGTTACCCACGACAGGGTTCAGAGACCCAGTACTTC. Its protein product is CASSYPRQGSETQYF. The chain employs TRBV6-5 and TRBJ2-5; 7 nucleotides agree with TRBD1. Germline V gives CDR1 MNHEY, CDR2 SVGAGI. CDR3 size: 15 residues. The trim removed 2 bases at V and 4 bases at J, leaving 7 bases unmatched.

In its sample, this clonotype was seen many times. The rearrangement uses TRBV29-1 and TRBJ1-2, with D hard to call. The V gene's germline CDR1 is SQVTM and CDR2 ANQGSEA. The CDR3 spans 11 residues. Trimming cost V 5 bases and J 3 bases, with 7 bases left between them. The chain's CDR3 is CSVSGYYGYTF. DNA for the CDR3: TGCAGCGTTTCAGGCTACTATGGCTACACCTTC.

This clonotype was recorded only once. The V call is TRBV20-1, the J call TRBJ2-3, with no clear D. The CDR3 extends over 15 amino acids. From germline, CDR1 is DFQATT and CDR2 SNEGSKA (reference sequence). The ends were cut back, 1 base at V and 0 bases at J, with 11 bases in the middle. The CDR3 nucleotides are TGCAGTGCTAGAGTGGCTAGTAGGAGCACAGATACGCAGTATTTT. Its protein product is CSARVASRSTDTQYF.

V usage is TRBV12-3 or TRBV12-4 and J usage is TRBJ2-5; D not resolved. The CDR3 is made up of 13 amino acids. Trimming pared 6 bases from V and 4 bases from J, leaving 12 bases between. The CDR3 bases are TGTGCCAGCAGGGCGGAATCGATAGAGACCCAGTACTTC. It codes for CASRAESIETQYF.

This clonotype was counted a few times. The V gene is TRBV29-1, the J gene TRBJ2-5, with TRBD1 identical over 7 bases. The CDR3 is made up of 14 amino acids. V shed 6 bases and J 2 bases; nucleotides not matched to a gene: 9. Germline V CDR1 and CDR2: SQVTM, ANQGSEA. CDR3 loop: CSVTGTAIQETQYF. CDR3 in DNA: TGCAGCGTAACCGGGACAGCGATTCAAGAGACCCAGTACTTC.

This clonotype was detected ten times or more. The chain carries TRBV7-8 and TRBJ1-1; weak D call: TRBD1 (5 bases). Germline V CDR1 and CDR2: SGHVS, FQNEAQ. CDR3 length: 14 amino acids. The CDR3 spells CAGGRGGENTEAFF. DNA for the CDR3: TGTGCTGGAGGGAGGGGTGGGGAGAACACTGAAGCTTTCTTT.

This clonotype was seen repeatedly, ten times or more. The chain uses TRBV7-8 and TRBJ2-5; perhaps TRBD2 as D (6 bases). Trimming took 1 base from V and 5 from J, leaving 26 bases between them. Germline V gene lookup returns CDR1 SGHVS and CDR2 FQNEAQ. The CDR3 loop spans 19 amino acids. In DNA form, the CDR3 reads TGTGCCAGCAGCTTAGTGGGAGGAATCGGAGGTCTGGTAGGGGAGACCCAGTACTTC. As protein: CASSLVGGIGGLVGETQYF.

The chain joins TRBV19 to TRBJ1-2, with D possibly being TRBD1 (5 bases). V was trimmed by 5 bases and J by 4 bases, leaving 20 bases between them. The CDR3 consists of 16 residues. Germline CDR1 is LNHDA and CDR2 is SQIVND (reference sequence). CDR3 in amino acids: CASSRPLTDGSYGYTF. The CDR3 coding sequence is TGTGCCAGTAGTCGCCCCCTGACAGACGGAAGCTATGGCTACACCTTC.

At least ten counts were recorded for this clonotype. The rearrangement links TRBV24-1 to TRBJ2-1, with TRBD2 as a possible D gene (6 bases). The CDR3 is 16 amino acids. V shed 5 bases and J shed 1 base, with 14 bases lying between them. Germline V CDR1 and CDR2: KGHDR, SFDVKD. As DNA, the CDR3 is TGTGCCACCAGTGTCAAGGGACTCGCTTCCTACAATGAGCAGTTCTTC. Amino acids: CATSVKGLASYNEQFF.

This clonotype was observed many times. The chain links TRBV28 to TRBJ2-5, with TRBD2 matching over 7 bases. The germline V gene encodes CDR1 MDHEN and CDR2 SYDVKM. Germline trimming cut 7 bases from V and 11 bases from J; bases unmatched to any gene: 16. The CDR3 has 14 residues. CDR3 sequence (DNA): TGTGCCAGCACCCTAGGAGCTCCGGGGGGAGAGCAGTACTTC. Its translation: CASTLGAPGGEQYF.

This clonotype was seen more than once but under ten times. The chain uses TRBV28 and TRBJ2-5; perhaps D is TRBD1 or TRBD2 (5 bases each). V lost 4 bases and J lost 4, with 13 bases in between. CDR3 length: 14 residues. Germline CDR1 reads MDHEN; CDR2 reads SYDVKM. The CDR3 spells CASSSPGGRETQYF. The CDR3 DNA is TGTGCCAGCAGTTCCCCTGGGGGAAGAGAGACCCAGTACTTC. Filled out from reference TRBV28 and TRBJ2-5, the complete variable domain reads DVKVTQSSRYLVKRTGEKVFLECVQDMDHENMFWYRQDPGLGLRLIYFSYDVKMKEKGDIPEGYSVSREKKERFSLILESASTNQTSMYLCASSSPGGRETQYFGPGTRLLVL.